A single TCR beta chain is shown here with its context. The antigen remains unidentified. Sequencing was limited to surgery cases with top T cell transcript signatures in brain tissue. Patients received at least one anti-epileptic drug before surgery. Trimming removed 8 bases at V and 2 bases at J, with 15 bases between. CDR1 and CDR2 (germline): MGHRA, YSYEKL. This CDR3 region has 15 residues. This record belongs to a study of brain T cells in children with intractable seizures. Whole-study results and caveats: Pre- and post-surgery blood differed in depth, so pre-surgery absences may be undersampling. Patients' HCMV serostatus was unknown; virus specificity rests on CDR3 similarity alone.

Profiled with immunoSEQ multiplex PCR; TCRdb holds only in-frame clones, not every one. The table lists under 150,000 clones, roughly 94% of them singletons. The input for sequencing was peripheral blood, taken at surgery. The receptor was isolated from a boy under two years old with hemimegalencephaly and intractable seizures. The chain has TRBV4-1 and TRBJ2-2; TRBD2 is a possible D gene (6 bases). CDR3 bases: TGCGCCAGCTACTCGGGGGTGGTCAACACCGGGGAGCTGTTTTTT. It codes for CASYSGVVNTGELFF.